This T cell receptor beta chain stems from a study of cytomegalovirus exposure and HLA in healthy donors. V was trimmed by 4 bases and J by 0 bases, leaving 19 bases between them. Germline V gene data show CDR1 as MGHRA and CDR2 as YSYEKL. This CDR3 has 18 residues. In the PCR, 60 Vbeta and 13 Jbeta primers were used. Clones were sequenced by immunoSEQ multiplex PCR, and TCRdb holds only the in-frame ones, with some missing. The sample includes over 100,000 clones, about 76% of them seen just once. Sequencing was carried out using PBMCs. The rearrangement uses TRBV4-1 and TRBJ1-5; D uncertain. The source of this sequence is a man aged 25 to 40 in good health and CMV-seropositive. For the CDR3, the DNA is TGCGCCAGCAGCCTGAGGTATGCTAACGTCGGTAGCAATCAGCCCCAGCATTTT. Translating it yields CASSLRYANVGSNQPQHF.